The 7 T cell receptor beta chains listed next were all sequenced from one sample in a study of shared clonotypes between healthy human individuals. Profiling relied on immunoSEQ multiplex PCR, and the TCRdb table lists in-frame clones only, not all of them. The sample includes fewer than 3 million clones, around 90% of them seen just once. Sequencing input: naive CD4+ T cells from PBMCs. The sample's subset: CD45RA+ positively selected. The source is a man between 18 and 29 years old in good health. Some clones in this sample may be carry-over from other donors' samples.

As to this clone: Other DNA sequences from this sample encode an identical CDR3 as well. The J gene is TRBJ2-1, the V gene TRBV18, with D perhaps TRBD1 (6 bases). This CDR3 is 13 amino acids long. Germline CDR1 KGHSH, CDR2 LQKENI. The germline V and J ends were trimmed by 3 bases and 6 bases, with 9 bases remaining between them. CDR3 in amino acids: CASSPRQVNEQFF. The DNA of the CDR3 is TGTGCCAGCTCACCCCGACAGGTCAATGAGCAGTTCTTC.

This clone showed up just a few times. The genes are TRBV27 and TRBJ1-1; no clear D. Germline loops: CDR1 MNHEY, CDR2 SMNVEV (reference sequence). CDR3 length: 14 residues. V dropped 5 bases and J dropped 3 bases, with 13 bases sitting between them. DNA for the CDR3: TGTGCCAGCAGTCCGGGAAGCGTGGACACTGAAGCTTTCTTT. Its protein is CASSPGSVDTEAFF.

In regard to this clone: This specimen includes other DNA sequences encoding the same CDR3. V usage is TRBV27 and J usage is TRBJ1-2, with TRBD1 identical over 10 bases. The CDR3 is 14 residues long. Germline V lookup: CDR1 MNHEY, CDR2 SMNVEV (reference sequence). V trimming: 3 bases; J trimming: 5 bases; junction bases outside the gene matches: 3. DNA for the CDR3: TGTGCCAGCAGTTTGGACAGGGGGGGGTATGGCTACACCTTC. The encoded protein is CASSLDRGGYGYTF.

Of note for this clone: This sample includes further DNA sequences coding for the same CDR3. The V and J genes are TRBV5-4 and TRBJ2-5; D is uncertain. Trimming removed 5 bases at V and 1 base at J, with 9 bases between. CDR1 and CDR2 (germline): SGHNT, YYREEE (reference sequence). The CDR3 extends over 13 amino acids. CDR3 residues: CASRRGSQETQYF. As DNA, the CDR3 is TGTGCCAGCAGGCGTGGTAGCCAAGAGACCCAGTACTTC.

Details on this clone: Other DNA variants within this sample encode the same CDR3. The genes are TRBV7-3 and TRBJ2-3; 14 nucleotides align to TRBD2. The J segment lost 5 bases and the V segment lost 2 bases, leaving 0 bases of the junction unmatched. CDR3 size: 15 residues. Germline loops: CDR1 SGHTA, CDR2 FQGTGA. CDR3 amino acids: CASSLGTSGRDTQYF. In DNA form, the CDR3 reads TGTGCCAGCAGCTTAGGGACTAGCGGGAGAGATACGCAGTATTTT.

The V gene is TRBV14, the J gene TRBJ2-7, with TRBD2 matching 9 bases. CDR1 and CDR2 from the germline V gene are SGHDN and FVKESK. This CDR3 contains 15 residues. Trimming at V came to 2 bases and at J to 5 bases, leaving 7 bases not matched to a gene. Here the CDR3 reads CASSQFISGSDEQYF. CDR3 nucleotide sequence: TGTGCCAGCAGCCAATTTATTAGCGGGAGTGACGAGCAGTACTTC. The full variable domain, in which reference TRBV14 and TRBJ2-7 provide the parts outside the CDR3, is EAGVTQFPSHSVIEKGQTVTLRCDPISGHDNLYWYRRVMGKEIKFLLHFVKESKQDESGMPNNRFLAERTGGTYSTLKVQPAELEDSGVYFCASSQFISGSDEQYFGPGTRLTVT.

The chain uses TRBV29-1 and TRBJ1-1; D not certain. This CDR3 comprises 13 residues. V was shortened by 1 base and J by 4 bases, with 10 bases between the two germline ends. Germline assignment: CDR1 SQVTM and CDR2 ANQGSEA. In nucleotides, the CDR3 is TGCAGCGTTGAAGCCCTGGAGGGCACTGAAGCTTTCTTT. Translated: CSVEALEGTEAFF.